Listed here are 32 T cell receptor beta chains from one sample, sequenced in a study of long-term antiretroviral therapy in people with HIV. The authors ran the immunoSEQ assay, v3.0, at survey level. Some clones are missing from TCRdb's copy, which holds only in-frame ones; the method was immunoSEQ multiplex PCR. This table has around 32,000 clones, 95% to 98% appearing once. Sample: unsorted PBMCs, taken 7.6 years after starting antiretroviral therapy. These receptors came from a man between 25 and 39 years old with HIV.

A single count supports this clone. The CDR3 nucleotides are TGTGCCATCAGTGACGACGGCACAGATACGCAGTATTTT. It yields the protein CAISDDGTDTQYF. The chain carries TRBV10-3 and TRBJ2-3; D gene ambiguous. This CDR3 is 13 amino acids long. V lost 3 bases, J lost 1 base, and 5 bases lay in between. CDR1 is ENHRY, CDR2 SYGVKD, per germline.

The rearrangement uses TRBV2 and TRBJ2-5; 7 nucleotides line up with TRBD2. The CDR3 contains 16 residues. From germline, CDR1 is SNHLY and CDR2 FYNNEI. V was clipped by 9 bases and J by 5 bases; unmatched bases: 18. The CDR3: CASGEGLAVSRETQYF. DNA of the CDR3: TGTGCCAGTGGGGAGGGCCTAGCGGTATCACGGGAGACCCAGTACTTC.

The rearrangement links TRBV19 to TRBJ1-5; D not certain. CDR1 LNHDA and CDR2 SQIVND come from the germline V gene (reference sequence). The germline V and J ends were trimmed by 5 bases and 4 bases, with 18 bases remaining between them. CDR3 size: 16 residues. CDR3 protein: CASSARSDWGNQPQHF. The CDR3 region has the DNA TGTGCCAGTAGTGCGCGGTCAGACTGGGGAAATCAGCCCCAGCATTTT.

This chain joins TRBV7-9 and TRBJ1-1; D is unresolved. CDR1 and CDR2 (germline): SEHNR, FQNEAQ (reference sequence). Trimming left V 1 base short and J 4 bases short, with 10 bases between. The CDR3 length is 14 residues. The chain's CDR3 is CASSLGAGGTEAFF. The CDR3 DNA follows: TGTGCCAGCAGCTTAGGGGCGGGTGGCACTGAAGCTTTCTTT.

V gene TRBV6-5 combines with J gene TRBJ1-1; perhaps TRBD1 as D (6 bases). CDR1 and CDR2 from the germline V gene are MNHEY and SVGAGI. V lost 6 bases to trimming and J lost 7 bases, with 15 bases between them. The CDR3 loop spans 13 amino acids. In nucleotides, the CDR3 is TGTGCCAGCAGACCAAACAGGGAACTTGAAGCTTTCTTT. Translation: CASRPNRELEAFF.

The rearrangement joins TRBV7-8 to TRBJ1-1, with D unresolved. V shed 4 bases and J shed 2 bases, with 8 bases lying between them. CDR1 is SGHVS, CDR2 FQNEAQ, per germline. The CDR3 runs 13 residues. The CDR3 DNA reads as TGTGCCAGCAGCTACGGGTCAAACACTGAAGCTTTCTTT. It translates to CASSYGSNTEAFF.

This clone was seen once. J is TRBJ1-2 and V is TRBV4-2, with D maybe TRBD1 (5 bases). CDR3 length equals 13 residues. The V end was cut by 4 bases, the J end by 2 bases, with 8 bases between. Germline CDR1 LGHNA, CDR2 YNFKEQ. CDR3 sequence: CASSPTENYGYTF. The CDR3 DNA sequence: TGTGCCAGCAGCCCGACAGAAAACTATGGCTACACCTTC.

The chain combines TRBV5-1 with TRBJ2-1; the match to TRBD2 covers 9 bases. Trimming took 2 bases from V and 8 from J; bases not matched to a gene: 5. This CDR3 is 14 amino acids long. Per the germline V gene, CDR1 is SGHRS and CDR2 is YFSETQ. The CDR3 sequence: CASSFSGGGYEQFF. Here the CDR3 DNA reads TGCGCCAGCAGCTTTAGCGGGGGCGGGTATGAGCAGTTCTTC.

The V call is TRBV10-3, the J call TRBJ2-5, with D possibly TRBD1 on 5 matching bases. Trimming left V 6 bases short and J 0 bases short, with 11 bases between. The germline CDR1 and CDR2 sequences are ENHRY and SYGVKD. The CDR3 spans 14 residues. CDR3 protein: CAIRSDRYQETQYF. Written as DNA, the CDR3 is TGTGCCATCAGGTCCGACAGATACCAAGAGACCCAGTACTTC.

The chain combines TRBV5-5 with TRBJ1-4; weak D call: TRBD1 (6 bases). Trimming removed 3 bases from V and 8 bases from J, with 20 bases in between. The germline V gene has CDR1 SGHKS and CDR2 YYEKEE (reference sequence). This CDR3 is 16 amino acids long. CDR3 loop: CASSSRGAPGGEKLFF. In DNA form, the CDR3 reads TGTGCCAGCAGCTCGCGGGGGGCCCCCGGAGGAGAAAAACTGTTTTTT.

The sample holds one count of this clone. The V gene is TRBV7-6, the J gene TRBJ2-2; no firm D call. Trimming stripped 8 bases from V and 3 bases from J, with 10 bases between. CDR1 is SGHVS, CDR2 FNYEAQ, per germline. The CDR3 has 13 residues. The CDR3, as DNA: TGTGCCAGCCAGTTTGTCGACACCGGGGAGCTGTTTTTT. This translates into CASQFVDTGELFF. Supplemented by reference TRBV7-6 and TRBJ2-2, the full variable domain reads GAGVSQSPRYKVTKRGQDVALRCDPISGHVSLYWYRQALGQGPEFLTYFNYEAQQDKSGLPNDRFSAERPEGSISTLTIQRTEQRDSAMYRCASQFVDTGELFFGEGSRLTVL.

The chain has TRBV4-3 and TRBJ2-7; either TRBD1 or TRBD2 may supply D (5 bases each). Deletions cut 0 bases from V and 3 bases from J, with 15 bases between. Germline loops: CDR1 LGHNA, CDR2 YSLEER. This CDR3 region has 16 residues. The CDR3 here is CASSQDAQVGVYEQYF. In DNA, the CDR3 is TGCGCCAGCAGCCAAGATGCGCAGGTGGGGGTCTACGAGCAGTACTTC.

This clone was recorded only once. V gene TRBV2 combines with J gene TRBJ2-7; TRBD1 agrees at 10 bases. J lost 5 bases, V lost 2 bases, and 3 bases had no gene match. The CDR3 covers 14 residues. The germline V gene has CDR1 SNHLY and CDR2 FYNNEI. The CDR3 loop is CASSELGQGDEQYF. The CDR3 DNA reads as TGTGCCAGCAGTGAACTTGGACAGGGGGACGAGCAGTACTTC.

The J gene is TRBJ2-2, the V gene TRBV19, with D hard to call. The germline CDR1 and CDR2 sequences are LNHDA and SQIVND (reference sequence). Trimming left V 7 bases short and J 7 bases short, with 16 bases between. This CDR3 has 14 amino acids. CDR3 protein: CASTAFRKVGELFF. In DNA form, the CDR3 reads TGTGCCAGTACCGCGTTCAGGAAGGTCGGGGAGCTGTTTTTT.

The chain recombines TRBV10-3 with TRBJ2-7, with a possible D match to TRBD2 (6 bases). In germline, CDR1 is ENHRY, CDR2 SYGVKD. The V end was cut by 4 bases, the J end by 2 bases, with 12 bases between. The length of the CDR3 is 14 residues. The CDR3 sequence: CAISGRGLPYEQYF. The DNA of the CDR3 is TGTGCCATCAGTGGGCGGGGCCTCCCCTACGAGCAGTACTTC.

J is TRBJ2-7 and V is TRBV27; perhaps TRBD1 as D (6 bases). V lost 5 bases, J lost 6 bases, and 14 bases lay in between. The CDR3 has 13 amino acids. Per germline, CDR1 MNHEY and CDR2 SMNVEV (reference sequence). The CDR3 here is CASSPRGFGEQYF. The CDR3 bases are TGTGCCAGCAGTCCCAGGGGTTTTGGCGAGCAGTACTTC.

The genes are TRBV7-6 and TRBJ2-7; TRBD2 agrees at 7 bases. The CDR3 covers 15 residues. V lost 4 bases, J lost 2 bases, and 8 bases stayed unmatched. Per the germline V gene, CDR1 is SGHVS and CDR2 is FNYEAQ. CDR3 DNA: TGTGCCAGCAGCTCTGGGTGGAGCGGGGCCTACGAGCAGTACTTC. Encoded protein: CASSSGWSGAYEQYF.

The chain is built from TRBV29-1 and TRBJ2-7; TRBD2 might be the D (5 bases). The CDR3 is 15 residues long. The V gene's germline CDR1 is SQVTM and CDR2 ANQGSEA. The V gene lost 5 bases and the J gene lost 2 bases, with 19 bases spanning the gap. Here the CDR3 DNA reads TGCAGCGTTTCCAGGAGGACCAGGCCGCCCTACGAGCAGTACTTC. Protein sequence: CSVSRRTRPPYEQYF.

CDR3 protein: CASSTRLNNEQFF. The CDR3 DNA is TGTGCCAGCAGTACTCGACTGAACAATGAGCAGTTCTTC. The rearrangement uses TRBV7-6 and TRBJ2-1, with no clear D. The CDR3 is 13 residues long. The germline V gene encodes CDR1 SGHVS and CDR2 FNYEAQ. V was cut by 6 bases and J by 5 bases, with 11 bases left in between.

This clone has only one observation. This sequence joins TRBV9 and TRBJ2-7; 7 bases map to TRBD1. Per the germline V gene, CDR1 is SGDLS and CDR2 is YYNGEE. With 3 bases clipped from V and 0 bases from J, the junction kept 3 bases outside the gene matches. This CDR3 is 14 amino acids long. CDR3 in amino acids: CASSAWDSSYEQYF. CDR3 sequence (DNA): TGTGCCAGCAGCGCCTGGGACAGCTCCTACGAGCAGTACTTC. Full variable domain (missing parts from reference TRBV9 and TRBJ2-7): DSGVTQTPKHLITATGQRVTLRCSPRSGDLSVYWYQQSLDQGLQFLIQYYNGEERAKGNILERFSAQQFPDLHSELNLSSLELGDSALYFCASSAWDSSYEQYFGPGTRLTVT.

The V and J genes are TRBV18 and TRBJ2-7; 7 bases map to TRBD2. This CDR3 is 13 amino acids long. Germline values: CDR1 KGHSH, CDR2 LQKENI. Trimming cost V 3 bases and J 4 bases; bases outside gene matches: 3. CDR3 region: CASSPGRGYEQYF. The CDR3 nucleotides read TGTGCCAGCTCACCCGGGCGGGGGTACGAGCAGTACTTC.

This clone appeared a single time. As DNA, the CDR3 is TGTGCCTGTAAGGGTACCGGAGACTACGAGCAGTACTTC. It codes for CACKGTGDYEQYF. The chain employs TRBV30 and TRBJ2-7; D is unresolved. This CDR3 comprises 13 residues. V was cut by 6 bases and J by 3 bases, with 15 bases left in between. Per germline, CDR1 GTSNPN and CDR2 SVGIG (reference sequence).

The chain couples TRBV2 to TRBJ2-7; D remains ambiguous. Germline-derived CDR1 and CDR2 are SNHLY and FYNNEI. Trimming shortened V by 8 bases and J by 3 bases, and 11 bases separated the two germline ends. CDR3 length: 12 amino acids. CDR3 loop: CASRESNYEQYF. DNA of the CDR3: TGTGCCAGCCGAGAAAGTAACTACGAGCAGTACTTC.

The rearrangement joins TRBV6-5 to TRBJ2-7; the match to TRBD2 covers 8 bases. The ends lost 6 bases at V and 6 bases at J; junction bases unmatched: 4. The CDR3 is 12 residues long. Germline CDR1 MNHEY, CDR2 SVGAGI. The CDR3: CASSREGGEQYF. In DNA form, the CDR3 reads TGTGCCAGCAGCCGGGAGGGGGGCGAGCAGTACTTC.

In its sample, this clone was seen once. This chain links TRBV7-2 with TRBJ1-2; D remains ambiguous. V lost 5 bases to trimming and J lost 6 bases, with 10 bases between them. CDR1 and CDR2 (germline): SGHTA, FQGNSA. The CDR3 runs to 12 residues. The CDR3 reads CASSPGGNGYTF. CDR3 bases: TGTGCCAGCAGCCCTGGAGGGAATGGCTACACCTTC. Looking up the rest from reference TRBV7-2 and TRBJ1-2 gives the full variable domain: GAGVSQSPSNKVTEKGKDVELRCDPISGHTALYWYRQSLGQGLEFLIYFQGNSAPDKSGLPSDRFSAERTGGSVSTLTIQRTQQEDSAVYLCASSPGGNGYTFGSGTRLTVV.

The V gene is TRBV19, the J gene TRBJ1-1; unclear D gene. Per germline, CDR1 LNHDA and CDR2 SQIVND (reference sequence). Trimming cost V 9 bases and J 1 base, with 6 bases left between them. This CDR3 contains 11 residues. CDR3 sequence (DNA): TGTGCCAGCTCATGGAACACTGAAGCTTTCTTT. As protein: CASSWNTEAFF. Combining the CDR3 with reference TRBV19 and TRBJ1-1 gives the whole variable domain DGGITQSPKYLFRKEGQNVTLSCEQNLNHDAMYWYRQDPGQGLRLIYYSQIVNDFQKGDIAEGYSVSREKKESFPLTVTSAQKNPTAFYLCASSWNTEAFFGQGTRLTVV.

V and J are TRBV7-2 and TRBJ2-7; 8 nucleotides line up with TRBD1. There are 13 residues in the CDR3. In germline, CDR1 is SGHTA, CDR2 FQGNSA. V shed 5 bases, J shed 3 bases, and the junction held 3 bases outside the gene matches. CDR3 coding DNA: TGTGCCAGCAGCGTGGACAGGGACTACGAGCAGTACTTC. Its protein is CASSVDRDYEQYF.

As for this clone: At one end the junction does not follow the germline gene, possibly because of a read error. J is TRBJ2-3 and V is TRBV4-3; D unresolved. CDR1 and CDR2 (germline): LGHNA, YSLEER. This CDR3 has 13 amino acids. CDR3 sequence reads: CASGQVLTDTQYF. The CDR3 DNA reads TGCGCCAGCGGCCAGGTACTCACAGATACGCAGTATTTT.

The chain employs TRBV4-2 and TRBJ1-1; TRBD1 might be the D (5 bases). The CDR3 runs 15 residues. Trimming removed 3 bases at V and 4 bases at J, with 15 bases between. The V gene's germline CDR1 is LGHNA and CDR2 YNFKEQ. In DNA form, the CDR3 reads TGTGCCAGCAGCCACTCGGGGGGAGAAGGCACTGAAGCTTTCTTT. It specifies CASSHSGGEGTEAFF.

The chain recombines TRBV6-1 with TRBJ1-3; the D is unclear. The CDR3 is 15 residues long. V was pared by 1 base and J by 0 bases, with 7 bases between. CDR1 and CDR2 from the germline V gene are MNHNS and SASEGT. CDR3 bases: TGTGCCAGCAGTGAAGTGGTCTACTCTGGAAACACCATATATTTT. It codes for CASSEVVYSGNTIYF.

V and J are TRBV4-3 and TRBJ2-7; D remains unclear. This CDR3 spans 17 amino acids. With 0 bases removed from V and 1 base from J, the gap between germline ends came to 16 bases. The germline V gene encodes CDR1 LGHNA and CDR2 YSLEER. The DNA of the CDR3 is TGCGCCAGCAGCCAAGATATCAGTATCCACCTTTCCTACGAGCAGTACTTC. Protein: CASSQDISIHLSYEQYF.

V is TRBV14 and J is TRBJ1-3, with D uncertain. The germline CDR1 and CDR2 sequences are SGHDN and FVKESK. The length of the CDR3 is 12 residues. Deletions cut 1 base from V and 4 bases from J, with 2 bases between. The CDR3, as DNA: TGTGCCAGCAGCCAAGCAGGAAACACCATATATTTT. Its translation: CASSQAGNTIYF.